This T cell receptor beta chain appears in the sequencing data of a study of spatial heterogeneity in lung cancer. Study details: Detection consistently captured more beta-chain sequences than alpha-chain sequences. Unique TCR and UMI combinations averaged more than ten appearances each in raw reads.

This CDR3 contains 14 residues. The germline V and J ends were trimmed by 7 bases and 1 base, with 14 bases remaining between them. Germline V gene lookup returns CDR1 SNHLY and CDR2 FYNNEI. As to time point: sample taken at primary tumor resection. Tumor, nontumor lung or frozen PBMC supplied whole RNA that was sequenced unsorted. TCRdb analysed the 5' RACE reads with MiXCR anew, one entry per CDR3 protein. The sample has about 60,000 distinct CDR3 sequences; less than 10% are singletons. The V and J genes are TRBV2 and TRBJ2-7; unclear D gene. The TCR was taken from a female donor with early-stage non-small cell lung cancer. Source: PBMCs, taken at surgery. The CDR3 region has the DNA TGTGCCAGCAAAGAGCGTTTCGGGTCCTACGAGCAGTACTTC. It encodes CASKERFGSYEQYF.